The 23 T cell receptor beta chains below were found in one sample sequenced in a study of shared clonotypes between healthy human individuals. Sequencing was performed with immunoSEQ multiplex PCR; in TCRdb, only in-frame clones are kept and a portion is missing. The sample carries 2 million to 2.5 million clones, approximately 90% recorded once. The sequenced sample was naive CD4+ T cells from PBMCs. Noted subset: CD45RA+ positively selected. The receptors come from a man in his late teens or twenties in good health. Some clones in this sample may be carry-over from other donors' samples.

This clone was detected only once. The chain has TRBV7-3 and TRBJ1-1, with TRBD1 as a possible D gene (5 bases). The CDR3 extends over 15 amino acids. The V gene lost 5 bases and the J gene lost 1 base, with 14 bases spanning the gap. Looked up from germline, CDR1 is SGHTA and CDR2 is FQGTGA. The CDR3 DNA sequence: TGTGCCAGCAGCCCCCGTGGGGGGAAGAACACTGAAGCTTTCTTT. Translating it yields CASSPRGGKNTEAFF.

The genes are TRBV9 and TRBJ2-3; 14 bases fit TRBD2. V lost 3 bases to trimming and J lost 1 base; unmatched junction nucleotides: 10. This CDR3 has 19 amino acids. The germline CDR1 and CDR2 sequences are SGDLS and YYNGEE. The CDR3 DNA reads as TGTGCCAGCAGCGCCTCCGGGACTAGCGGGAGTAGGGGCACAGATACGCAGTATTTT. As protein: CASSASGTSGSRGTDTQYF.

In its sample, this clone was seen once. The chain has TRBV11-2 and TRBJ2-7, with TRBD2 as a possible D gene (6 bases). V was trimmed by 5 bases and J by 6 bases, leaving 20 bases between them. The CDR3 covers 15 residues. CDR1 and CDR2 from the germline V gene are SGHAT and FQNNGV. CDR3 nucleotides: TGTGCCAGCAGCAAAATAGCGGCCGAGAAGGGCGAGCAGTACTTC. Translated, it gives CASSKIAAEKGEQYF.

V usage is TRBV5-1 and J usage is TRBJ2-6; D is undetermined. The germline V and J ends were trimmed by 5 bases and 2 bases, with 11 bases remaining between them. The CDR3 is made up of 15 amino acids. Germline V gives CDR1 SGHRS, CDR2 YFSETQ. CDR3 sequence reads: CASRLIDTGANVLTF. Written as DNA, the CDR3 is TGCGCCAGCAGACTAATCGACACTGGGGCCAACGTCCTGACTTTC.

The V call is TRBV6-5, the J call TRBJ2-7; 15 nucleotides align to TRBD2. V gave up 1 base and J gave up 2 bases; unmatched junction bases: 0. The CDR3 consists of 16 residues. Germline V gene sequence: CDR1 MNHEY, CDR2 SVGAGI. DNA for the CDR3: TGTGCCAGCAGTTACTGGACTAGCGGGAGGGCCTACGAGCAGTACTTC. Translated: CASSYWTSGRAYEQYF.

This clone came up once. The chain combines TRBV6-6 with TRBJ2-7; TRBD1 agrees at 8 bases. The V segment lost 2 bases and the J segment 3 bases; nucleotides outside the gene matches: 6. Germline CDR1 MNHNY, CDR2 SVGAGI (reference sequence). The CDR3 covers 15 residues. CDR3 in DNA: TGTGCCAGCAGTTACGGACAGGGTTTGCGCTACGAGCAGTACTTC. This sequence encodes CASSYGQGLRYEQYF.

For the CDR3, the DNA is TGTGCCAGCTCCCCCGGGGGGGCGCGTGAGGAAAAACTGTTTTTT. Amino acids: CASSPGGAREEKLFF. The chain combines TRBV18 with TRBJ1-4, with D tentatively TRBD1 (6 bases). V shed 6 bases and J shed 8 bases, with 19 bases lying between them. This CDR3 comprises 15 residues. Germline V lookup: CDR1 KGHSH, CDR2 LQKENI.

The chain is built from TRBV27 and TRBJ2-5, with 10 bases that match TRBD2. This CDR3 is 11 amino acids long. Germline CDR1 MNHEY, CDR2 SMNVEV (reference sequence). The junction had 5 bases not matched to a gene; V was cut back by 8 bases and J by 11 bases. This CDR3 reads CASSQREGQYF. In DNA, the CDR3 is TGTGCCAGCTCCCAGCGGGAGGGTCAGTACTTC.

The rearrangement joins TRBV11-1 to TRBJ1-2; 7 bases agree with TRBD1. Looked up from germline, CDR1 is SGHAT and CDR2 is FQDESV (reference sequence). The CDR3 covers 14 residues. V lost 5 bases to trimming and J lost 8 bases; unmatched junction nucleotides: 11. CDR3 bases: TGTGCCAGCAGCCGAATAGACAGGGACGGAGGCTACACCTTC. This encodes CASSRIDRDGGYTF.

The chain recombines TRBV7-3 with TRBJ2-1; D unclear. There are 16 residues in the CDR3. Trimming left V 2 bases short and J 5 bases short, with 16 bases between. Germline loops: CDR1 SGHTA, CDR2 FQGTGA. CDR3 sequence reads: CASSLQGSAVHNEQFF. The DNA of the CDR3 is TGTGCCAGCAGCTTACAAGGCAGCGCTGTCCACAATGAGCAGTTCTTC.

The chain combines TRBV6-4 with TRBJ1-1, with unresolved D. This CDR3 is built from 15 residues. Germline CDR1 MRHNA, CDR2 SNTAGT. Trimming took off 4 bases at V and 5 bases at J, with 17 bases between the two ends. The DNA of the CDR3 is TGTGCCAGCAGTGCCGAACCAACCATACGGACTGAAGCTTTCTTT. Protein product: CASSAEPTIRTEAFF.

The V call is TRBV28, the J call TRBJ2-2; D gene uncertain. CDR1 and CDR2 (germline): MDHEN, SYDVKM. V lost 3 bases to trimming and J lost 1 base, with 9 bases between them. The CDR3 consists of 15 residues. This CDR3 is CASSLLRKNTGELFF. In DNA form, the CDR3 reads TGTGCCAGCAGTTTGTTGCGAAAGAACACCGGGGAGCTGTTTTTT.

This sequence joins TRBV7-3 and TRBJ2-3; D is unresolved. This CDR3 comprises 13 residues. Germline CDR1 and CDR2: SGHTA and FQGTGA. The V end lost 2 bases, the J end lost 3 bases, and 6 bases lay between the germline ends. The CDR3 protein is CASSLERTDTQYF. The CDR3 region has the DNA TGTGCCAGCAGCTTAGAGCGAACAGATACGCAGTATTTT.

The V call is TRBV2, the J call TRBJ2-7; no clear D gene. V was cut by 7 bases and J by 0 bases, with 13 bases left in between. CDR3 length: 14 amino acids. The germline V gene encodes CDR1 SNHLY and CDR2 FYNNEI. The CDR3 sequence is CASIPKTVSYEQYF. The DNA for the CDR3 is TGTGCCAGCATACCTAAGACTGTCTCCTACGAGCAGTACTTC.

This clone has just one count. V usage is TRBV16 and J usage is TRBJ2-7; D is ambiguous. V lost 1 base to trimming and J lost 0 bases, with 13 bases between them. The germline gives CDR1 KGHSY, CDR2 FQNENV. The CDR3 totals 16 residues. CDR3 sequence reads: CASSQFRGTLSYEQYF. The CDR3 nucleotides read TGTGCCAGCAGCCAATTTCGAGGAACACTCTCCTACGAGCAGTACTTC. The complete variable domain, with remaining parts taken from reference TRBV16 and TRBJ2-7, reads GEEVAQTPKHLVRGEGQKAKLYCAPIKGHSYVFWYQQVLKNEFKFLISFQNENVFDETGMPKERFSAKCLPNSPCSLEIQATKLEDSAVYFCASSQFRGTLSYEQYFGPGTRLTVT.

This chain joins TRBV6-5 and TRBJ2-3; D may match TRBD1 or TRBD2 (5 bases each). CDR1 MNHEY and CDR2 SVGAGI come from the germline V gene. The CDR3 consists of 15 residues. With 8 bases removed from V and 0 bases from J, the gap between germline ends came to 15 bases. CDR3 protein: CASQVWGRSTDTQYF. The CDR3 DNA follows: TGTGCCAGCCAAGTCTGGGGGAGAAGCACAGATACGCAGTATTTT.

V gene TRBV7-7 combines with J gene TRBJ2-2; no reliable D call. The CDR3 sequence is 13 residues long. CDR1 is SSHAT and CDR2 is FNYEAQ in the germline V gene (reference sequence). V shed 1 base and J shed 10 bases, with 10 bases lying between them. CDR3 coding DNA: TGTGCCAGCAGCTTAGAATCGGCGGAGGAGCTGTTTTTT. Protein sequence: CASSLESAEELFF.

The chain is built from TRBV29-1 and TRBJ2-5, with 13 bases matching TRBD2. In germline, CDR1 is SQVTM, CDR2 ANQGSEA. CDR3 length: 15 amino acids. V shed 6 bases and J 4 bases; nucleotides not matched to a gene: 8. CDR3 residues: CSVVGLAGASETQYF. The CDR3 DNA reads TGCAGCGTGGTCGGACTAGCGGGAGCGTCAGAGACCCAGTACTTC.

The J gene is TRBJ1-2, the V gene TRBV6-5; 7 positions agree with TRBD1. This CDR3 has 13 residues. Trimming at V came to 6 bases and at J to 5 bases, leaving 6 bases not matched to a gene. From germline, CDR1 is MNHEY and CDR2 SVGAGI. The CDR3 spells CASSQGQKYGYTF. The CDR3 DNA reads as TGTGCCAGCAGCCAGGGACAGAAATATGGCTACACCTTC.

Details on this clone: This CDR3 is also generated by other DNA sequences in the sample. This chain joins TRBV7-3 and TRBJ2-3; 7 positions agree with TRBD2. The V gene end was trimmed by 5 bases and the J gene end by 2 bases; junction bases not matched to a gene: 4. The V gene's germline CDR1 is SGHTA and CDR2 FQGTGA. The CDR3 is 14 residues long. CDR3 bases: TGTGCCAGCAGCCGCGGACTAGTCACAGATACGCAGTATTTT. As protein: CASSRGLVTDTQYF.

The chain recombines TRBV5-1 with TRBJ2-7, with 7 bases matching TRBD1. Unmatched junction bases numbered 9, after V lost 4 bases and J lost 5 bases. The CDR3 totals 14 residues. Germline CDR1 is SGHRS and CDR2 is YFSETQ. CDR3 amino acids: CASSPDPDRDEQYF. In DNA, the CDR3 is TGCGCCAGCAGCCCCGACCCCGACAGGGACGAGCAGTACTTC. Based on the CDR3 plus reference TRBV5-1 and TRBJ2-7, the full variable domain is KAGVTQTPRYLIKTRGQQVTLSCSPISGHRSVSWYQQTPGQGLQFLFEYFSETQRNKGNFPGRFSGRQFSNSRSEMNVSTLELGDSALYLCASSPDPDRDEQYFGPGTRLTVT.

CDR3 protein: CASSSLFEDQYF. CDR3 DNA sequence: TGCGCCAGCAGCTCCCTTTTCGAAGATCAGTACTTC. The chain employs TRBV5-1 and TRBJ2-7; D remains ambiguous. Germline V gene sequence: CDR1 SGHRS, CDR2 YFSETQ. Trimming shortened V by 3 bases and J by 10 bases, and 14 bases separated the two germline ends. The CDR3 consists of 12 residues.

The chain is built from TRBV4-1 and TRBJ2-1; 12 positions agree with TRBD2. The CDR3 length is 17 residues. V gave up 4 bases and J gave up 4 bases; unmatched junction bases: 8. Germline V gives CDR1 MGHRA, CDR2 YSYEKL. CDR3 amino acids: CASSLSPTSGRYNEQFF. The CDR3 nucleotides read TGCGCCAGCAGCCTCAGCCCGACTAGCGGGAGATACAATGAGCAGTTCTTC.